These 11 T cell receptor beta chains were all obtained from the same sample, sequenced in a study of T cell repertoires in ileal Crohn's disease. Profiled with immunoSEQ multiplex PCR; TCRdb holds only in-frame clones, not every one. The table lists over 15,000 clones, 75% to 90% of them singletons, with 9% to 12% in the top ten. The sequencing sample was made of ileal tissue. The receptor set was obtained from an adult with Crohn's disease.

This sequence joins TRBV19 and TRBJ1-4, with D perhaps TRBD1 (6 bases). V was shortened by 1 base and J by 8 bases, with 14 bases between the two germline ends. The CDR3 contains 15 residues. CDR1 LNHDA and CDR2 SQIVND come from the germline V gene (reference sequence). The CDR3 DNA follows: TGTGCCAGTAGTATAGGAGACAGGACCTACGAAAAACTGTTTTTT. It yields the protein CASSIGDRTYEKLFF.

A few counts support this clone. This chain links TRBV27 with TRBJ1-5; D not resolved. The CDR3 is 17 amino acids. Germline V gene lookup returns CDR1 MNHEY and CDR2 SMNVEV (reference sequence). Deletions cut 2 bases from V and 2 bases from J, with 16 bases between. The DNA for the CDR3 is TGTGCCAGCAGTTTAACCCAAGGTCCTGAGGGCAATCAGCCCCAGCATTTT. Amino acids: CASSLTQGPEGNQPQHF.

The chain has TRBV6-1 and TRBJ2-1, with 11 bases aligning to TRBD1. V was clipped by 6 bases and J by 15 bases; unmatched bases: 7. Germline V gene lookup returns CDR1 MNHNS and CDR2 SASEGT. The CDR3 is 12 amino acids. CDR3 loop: CASRSGTGGPFF. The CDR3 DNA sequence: TGTGCCAGCAGGAGCGGGACAGGGGGTCCGTTCTTC.

The CDR3 region has the DNA TGTGCCAGCAGCCGAGACAGCGCCTACGAGCAGTACTTC. Protein: CASSRDSAYEQYF. This rearrangement joins TRBV7-6 to TRBJ2-7, with D maybe TRBD1 (5 bases). Between the trimmed V and J ends, which lost 5 bases and 2 bases, there was a span of 10 bases. The CDR3 sequence is 13 residues long. Germline values: CDR1 SGHVS, CDR2 FNYEAQ.

Here the CDR3 reads CASSPQGRGAWTEAFF. CDR3 nucleotide sequence: TGTGCCAGCAGCCCTCAGGGGAGGGGCGCGTGGACTGAAGCTTTCTTT. The J gene is TRBJ1-1, the V gene TRBV9; D perhaps matches TRBD1 (6 bases). CDR3 length equals 16 residues. V gave up 4 bases and J gave up 5 bases, with 21 bases separating them. CDR1 SGDLS and CDR2 YYNGEE come from the germline V gene. Full variable domain (rest looked up from reference TRBV9 and TRBJ1-1): DSGVTQTPKHLITATGQRVTLRCSPRSGDLSVYWYQQSLDQGLQFLIQYYNGEERAKGNILERFSAQQFPDLHSELNLSSLELGDSALYFCASSPQGRGAWTEAFFGQGTRLTVV.

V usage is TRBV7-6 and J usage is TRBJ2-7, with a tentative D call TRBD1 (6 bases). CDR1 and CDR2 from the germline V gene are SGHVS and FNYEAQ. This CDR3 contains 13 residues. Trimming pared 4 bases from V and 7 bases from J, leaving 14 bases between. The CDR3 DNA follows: TGTGCCAGCAGCTACAGCAGGGGCGGAGAGCAGTACTTC. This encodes CASSYSRGGEQYF.

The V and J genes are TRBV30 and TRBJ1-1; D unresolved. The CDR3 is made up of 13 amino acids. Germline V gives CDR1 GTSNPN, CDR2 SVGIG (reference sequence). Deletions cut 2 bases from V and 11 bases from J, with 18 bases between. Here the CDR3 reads CAWSIVERTSAFF. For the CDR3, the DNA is TGTGCCTGGAGTATAGTAGAACGTACCTCGGCTTTCTTT.

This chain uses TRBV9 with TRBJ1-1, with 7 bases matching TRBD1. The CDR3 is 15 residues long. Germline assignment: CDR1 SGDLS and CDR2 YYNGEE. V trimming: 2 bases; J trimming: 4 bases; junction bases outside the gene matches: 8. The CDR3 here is CASSVSDRRVTEAFF. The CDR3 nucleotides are TGTGCCAGCAGCGTTTCGGACAGGAGGGTCACTGAAGCTTTCTTT.

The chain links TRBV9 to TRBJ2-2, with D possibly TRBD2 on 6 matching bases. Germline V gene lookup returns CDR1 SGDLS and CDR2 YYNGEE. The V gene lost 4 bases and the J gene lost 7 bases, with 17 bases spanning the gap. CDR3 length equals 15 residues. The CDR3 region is CASSPRGGRGGELFF. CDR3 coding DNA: TGTGCCAGCAGCCCCCGCGGTGGGCGGGGCGGGGAGCTGTTTTTT.

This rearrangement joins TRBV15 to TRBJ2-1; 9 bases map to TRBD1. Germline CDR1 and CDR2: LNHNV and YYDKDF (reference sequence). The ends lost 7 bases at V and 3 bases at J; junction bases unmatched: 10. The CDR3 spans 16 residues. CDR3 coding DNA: TGTGCCACCACATCTCGGAGGGGACAGGGCTACAATGAGCAGTTCTTC. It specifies CATTSRRGQGYNEQFF.

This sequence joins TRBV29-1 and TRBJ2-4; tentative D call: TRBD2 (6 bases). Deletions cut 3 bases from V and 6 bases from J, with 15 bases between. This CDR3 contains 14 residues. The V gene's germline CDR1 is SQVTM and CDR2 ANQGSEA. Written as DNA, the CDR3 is TGCAGCGTTGACATATCTAGCGCTGGAAACATTCAGTACTTC. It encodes CSVDISSAGNIQYF.